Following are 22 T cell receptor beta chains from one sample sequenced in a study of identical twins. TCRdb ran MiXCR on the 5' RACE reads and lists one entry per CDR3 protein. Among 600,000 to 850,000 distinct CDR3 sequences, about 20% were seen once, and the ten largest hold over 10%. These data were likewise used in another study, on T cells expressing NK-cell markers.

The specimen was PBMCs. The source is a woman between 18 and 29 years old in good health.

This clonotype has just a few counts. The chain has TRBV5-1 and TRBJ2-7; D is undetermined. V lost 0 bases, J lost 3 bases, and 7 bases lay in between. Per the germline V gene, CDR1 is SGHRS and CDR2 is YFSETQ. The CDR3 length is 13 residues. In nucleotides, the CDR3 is TGCGCCAGCAGCTTGGAGAAAAACTACGAGCAGTACTTC. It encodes CASSLEKNYEQYF.

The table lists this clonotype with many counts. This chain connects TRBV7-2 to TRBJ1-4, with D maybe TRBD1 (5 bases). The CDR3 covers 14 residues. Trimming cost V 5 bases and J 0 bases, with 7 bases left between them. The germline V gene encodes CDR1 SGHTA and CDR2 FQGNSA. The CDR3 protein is CASSPTATNEKLFF. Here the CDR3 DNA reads TGTGCCAGCAGCCCGACAGCAACTAATGAAAAACTGTTTTTT.

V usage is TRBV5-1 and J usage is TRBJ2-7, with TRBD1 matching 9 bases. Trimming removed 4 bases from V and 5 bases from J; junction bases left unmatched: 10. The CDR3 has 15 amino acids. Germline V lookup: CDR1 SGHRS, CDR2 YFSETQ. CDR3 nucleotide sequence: TGCGCCAGCAGCGTACAGGGGGCGGCAAGAGACGAGCAGTACTTC. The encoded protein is CASSVQGAARDEQYF.

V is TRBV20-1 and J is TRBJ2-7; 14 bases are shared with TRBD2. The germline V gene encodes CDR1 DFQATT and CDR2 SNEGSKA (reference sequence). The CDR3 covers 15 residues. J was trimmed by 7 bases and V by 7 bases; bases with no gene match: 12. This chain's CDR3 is CSVLLGTSGSKEQYF. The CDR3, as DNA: TGCAGTGTCTTACTCGGGACTAGCGGGAGTAAAGAGCAGTACTTC.

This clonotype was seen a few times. The CDR3 DNA reads TGTGCCAGCAGCTTACCGGGACTAGCGGGGGGCCGTGGAGATACGCAGTATTTT. Its protein is CASSLPGLAGGRGDTQYF. V is TRBV5-5 and J is TRBJ2-3; TRBD2 aligns across 15 bases. CDR3 length: 18 amino acids. Germline CDR1 is SGHKS and CDR2 is YYEKEE (reference sequence). The V segment lost 2 bases and the J segment 5 bases; nucleotides outside the gene matches: 9. Supplemented by reference TRBV5-5 and TRBJ2-3, the full variable domain reads DAGVTQSPTHLIKTRGQQVTLRCSPISGHKSVSWYQQVLGQGPQFIFQYYEKEERGRGNFPDRFSARQFPNYSSELNVNALLLGDSALYLCASSLPGLAGGRGDTQYFGPGTRLTVL.

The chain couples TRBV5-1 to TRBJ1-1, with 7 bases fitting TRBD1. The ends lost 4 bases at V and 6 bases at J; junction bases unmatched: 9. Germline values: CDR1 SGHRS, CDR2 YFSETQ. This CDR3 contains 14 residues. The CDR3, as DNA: TGCGCCAGCAGCCTTAGACAGGGATTCTCTGAAGCTTTCTTT. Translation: CASSLRQGFSEAFF.

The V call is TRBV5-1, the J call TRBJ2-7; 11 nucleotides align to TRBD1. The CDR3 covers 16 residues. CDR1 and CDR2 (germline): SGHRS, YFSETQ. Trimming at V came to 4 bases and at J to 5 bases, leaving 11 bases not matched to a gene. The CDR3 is CASSAGLLGQGDEQYF. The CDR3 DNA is TGCGCCAGCAGCGCGGGACTTTTGGGACAGGGGGACGAGCAGTACTTC.

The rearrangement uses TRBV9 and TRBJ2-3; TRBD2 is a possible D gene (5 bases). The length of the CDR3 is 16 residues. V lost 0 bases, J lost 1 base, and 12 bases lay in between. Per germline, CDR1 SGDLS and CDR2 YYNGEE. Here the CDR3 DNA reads TGTGCCAGCAGCGTAGGAGGGTTCGGAGGCACAGATACGCAGTATTTT. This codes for CASSVGGFGGTDTQYF.

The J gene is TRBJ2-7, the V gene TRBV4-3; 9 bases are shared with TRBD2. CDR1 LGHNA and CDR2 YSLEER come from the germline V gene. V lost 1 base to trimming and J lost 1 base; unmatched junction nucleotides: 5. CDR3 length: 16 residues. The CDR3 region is CASSQALAGRSYEQYF. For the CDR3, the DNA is TGCGCCAGCAGCCAAGCGCTAGCGGGAAGATCCTACGAGCAGTACTTC.

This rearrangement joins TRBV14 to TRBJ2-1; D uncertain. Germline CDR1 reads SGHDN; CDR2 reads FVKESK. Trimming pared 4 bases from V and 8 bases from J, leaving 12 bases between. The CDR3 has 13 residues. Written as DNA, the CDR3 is TGTGCCAGCAGCCCCAGTGGTCTGGATGAGCAGTTCTTC. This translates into CASSPSGLDEQFF.

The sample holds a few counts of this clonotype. The CDR3 DNA sequence: TGCAGTGCTATTGCGCCTAGCACAGATACGCAGTATTTT. Translation: CSAIAPSTDTQYF. This chain links TRBV20-1 with TRBJ2-3; D is unresolved. Germline CDR1 DFQATT, CDR2 SNEGSKA (reference sequence). CDR3 length: 13 residues. Trimming left V 4 bases short and J 0 bases short, with 8 bases between.

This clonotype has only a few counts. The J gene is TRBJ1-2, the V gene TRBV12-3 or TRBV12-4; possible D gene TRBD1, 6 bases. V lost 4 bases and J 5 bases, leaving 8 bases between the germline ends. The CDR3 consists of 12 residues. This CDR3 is CASSYGQYGYTF. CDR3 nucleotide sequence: TGTGCCAGCAGTTACGGACAGTATGGCTACACCTTC.

The CDR3: CSARQGWTEAFF. As DNA, the CDR3 is TGCAGTGCTAGACAGGGGTGGACTGAAGCTTTCTTT. The chain has TRBV20-1 and TRBJ1-1, with D possibly matching TRBD1 (6 bases). The germline V gene encodes CDR1 DFQATT and CDR2 SNEGSKA (reference sequence). This CDR3 region has 12 residues. V lost 2 bases to trimming and J lost 5 bases, with 9 bases between them.

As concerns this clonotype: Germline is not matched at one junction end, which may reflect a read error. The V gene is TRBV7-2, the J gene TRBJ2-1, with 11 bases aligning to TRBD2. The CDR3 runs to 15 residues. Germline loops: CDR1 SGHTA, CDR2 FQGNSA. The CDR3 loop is CASSFSGLAGPEPFF. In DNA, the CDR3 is TGTGCCAGCAGCTTTTCTGGACTAGCGGGCCCTGAGCCGTTCTTC.

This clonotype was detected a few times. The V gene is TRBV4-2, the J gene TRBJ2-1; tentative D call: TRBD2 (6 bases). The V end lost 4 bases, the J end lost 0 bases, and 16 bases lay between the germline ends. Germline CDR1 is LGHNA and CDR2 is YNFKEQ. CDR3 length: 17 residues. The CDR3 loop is CASSRADGGSSYNEQFF. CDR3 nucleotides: TGTGCCAGCAGCCGAGCTGACGGAGGGAGCTCCTACAATGAGCAGTTCTTC.

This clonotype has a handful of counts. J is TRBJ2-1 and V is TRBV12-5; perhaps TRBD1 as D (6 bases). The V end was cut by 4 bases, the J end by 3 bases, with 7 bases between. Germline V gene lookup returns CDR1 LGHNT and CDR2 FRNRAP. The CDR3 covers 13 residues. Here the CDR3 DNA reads TGTGCTAGTGGTTCAGGGGTCTACAATGAGCAGTTCTTC. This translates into CASGSGVYNEQFF.

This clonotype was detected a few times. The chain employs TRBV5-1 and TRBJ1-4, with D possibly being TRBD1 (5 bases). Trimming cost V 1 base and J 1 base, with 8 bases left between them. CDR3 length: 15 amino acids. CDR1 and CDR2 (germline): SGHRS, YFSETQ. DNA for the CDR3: TGCGCCAGCAGCTTGACAGGCGGAACTAATGAAAAACTGTTTTTT. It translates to CASSLTGGTNEKLFF.

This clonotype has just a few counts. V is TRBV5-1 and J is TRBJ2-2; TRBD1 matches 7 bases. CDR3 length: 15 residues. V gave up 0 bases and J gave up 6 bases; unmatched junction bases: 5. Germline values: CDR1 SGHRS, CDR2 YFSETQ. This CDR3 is CASSLDTGVPGELFF. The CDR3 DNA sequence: TGCGCCAGCAGCTTGGACACAGGGGTCCCCGGGGAGCTGTTTTTT.

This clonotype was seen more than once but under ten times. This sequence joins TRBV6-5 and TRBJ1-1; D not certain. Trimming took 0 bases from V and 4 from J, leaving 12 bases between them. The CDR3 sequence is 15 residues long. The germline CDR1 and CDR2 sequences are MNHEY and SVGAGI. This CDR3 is CASSYSGSQSTEAFF. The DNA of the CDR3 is TGTGCCAGCAGTTACTCAGGCTCCCAGAGCACTGAAGCTTTCTTT.

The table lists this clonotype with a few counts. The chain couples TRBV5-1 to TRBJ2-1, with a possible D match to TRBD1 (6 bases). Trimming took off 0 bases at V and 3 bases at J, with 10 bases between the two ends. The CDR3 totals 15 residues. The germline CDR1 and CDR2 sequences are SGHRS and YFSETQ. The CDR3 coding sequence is TGCGCCAGCAGCTTGGCTACAGGGCACTACAATGAGCAGTTCTTC. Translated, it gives CASSLATGHYNEQFF.

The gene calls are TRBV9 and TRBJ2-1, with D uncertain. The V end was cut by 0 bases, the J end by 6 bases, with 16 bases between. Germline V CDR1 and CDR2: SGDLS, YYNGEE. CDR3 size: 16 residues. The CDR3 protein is CASSVGQRLWGNEQFF. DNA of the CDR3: TGTGCCAGCAGCGTAGGTCAGAGGTTATGGGGCAATGAGCAGTTCTTC. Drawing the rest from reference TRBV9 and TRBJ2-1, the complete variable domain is DSGVTQTPKHLITATGQRVTLRCSPRSGDLSVYWYQQSLDQGLQFLIQYYNGEERAKGNILERFSAQQFPDLHSELNLSSLELGDSALYFCASSVGQRLWGNEQFFGPGTRLTVL.

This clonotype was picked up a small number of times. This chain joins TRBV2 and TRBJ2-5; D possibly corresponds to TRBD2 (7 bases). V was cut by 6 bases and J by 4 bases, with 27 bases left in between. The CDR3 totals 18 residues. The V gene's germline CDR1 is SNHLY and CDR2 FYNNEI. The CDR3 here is CASRDSGGPRIVGETQYF. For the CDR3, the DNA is TGTGCCAGCAGAGATTCCGGGGGGCCGAGGATCGTCGGAGAGACCCAGTACTTC.